Described below is a single T cell receptor beta chain sequence and its context. No antigen is known for it. CDR1 and CDR2 from the germline V gene are PRHDT and FYEKMQ (reference sequence). V shed 3 bases and J shed 6 bases, with 4 bases lying between them. CDR3 size: 11 residues. This entry comes from a study of cytomegalovirus exposure and HLA in healthy donors. Study-wide findings and caveats: Differences between HLA loci emerged in a later analysis of TCR association rates, with DRB1 most and HLA-C fewest.

PCR used 60 Vbeta primers and 13 Jbeta primers. Using immunoSEQ multiplex PCR, the repertoire was profiled, and TCRdb retains in-frame clones only, with some absent. The table records 98,000 or so clones, about 76% of them present only once. Material for sequencing was PBMCs. The origin of this receptor is a human donor in good health. V gene TRBV13 combines with J gene TRBJ2-3; D uncertain. The chain's CDR3 is CASSLRDTQYF. The CDR3 nucleotides are TGTGCCAGCAGCTTGAGGGATACGCAGTATTTT.